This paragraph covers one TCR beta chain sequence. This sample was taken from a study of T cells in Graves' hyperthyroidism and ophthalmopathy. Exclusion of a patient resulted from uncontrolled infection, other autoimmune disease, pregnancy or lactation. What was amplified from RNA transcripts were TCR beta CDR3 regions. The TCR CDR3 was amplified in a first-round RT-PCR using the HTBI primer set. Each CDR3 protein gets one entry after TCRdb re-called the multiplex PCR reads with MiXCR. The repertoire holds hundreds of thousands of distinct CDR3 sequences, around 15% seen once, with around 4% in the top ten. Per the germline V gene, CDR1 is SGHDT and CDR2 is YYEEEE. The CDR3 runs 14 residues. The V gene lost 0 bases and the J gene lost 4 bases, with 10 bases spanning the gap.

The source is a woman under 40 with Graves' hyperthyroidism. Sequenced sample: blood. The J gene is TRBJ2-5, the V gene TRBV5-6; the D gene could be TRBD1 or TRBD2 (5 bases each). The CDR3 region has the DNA TGTGCCAGCAGCTTGGGGGTGGGGGTAGAGACCCAGTACTTC. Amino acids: CASSLGVGVETQYF.